Below, 2 T cell receptor beta chains from the same sample are listed, as sequenced in a study of blood T cell repertoires in COVID-19. Method: immunoSEQ multiplex PCR; TCRdb's copy keeps in-frame clones and lacks some. The sample lists fewer than 200,000 clones, about 90% seen once, with more than 20% in the top ten. The sequenced material came from peripheral blood. The source is a man aged 65 to 79 with active or convalescent COVID-19.

The chain uses TRBV11-2 and TRBJ2-6; D is ambiguous. Germline values: CDR1 SGHAT, CDR2 FQNNGV. V gave up 6 bases and J gave up 0 bases, with 3 bases separating them. This CDR3 contains 13 residues. CDR3 sequence reads: CASRYSGANVLTF. The CDR3 nucleotides read TGTGCCAGCAGATACTCTGGGGCCAACGTCCTGACTTTC.

V and J are TRBV7-9 and TRBJ1-2, with D maybe TRBD1 (5 bases). Trimming took 5 bases from V and 4 from J, leaving 17 bases between them. Germline assignment: CDR1 SEHNR and CDR2 FQNEAQ (reference sequence). The CDR3 spans 15 residues. The CDR3 loop reads CASSLQGGGGYGYTF. CDR3 bases: TGTGCCAGCAGCCTCCAGGGAGGCGGCGGCTATGGCTACACCTTC.